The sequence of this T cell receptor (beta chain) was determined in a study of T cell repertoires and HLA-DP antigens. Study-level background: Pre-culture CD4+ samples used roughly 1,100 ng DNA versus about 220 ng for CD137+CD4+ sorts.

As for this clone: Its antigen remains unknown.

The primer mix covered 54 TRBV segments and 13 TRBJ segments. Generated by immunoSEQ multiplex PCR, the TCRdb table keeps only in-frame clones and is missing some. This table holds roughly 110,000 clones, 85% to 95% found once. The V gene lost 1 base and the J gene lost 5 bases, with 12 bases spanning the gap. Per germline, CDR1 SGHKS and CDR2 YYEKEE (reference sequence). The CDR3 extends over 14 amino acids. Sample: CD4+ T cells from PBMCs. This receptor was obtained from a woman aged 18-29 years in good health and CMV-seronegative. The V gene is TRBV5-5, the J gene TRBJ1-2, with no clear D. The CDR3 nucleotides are TGTGCCAGCAGCTTGCGGCAGGTCAATTATGGCTACACCTTC. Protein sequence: CASSLRQVNYGYTF.